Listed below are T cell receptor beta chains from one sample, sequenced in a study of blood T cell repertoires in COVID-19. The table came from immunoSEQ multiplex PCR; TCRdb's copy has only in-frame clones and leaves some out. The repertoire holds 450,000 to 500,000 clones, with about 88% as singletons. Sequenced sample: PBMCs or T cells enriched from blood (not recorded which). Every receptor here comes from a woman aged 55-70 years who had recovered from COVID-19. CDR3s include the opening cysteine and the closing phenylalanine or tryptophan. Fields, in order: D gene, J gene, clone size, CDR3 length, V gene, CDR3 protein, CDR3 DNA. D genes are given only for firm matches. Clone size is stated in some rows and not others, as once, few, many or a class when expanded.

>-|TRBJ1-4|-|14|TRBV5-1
CASSFAGINEKLFF
TGCGCCAGCAGCTTCGCGGGTATTAATGAAAAACTGTTTTTT
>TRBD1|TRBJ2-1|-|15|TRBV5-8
CASSRTGSPYNEQFF
TGTGCCAGCAGCCGGACAGGGAGTCCCTACAATGAGCAGTTCTTC
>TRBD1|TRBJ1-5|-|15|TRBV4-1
CASSERQGGSQPQHF
TGCGCCAGCAGCGAAAGACAGGGAGGCAGTCAGCCCCAGCATTTT
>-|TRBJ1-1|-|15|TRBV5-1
CASSLTLTANTEAFF
TGCGCCAGCAGCTTGACCCTTACAGCTAACACTGAAGCTTTCTTT
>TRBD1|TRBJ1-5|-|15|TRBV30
CAWSVGQGANQPQHF
TGTGCCTGGAGTGTAGGGCAGGGGGCAAATCAGCCCCAGCATTTT
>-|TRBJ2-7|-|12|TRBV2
CASSVNSYEQYF
TGTGCCAGCAGTGTCAACTCCTACGAGCAGTACTTC
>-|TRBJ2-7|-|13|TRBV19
CASSIVGGYEQYF
TGTGCCAGTAGTATAGTAGGCGGCTACGAGCAGTACTTC
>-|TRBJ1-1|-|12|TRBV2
CASGQFHTEAFF
TGTGCCAGCGGACAGTTCCACACTGAAGCTTTCTTT
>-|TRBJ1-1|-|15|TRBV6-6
CASSSYGGVDTEAFF
TGTGCCAGCAGTTCCTACGGGGGGGTAGACACTGAAGCTTTCTTT
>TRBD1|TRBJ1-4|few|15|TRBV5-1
CASSFHRGSNEKLFF
TGCGCCAGCAGCTTCCACAGGGGAAGTAATGAAAAACTGTTTTTT
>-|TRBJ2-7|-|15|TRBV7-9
CASSLARRGSYEQYF
TGTGCCAGCAGCTTAGCTCGACGGGGGTCCTACGAGCAGTACTTC
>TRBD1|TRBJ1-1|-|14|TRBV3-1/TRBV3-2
CASSDRAWDTEAFF
TGTGCCAGCAGCGACAGGGCTTGGGACACTGAAGCTTTCTTT
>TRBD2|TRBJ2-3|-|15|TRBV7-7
CASTPLAGGLDTQYF
TGTGCTAGCACCCCCCTAGCGGGGGGTTTGGATACGCAGTATTTT
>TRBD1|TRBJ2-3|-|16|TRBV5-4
CASTSPGGQGPDTQYF
TGTGCCAGCACCTCCCCGGGGGGACAGGGTCCAGATACGCAGTATTTT
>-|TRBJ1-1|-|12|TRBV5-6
CASTAGGTEAFF
TGTGCCAGCACCGCGGGGGGCACTGAAGCTTTCTTT